This TCR beta chain came from a study of shared clonotypes between healthy human individuals. Overall study context: Sampling drew on donors who were a couple of women and a few men aged 18 to 49.

The CDR3 totals 15 residues. Germline trimming cut 5 bases from V and 2 bases from J; bases unmatched to any gene: 8. Germline-derived CDR1 and CDR2 are SGHVS and FNYEAQ. Here immunoSEQ multiplex PCR was the method, and the copy in TCRdb shows in-frame clones only, minus some. The table has approximately 500,000 clones, roughly 79% seen once. The sample was PBMCs. The receptor comes from a middle-aged woman in good health. Some clones in this sample may be carry-over from other donors' samples. V is TRBV7-6 and J is TRBJ2-7, with TRBD2 matching over 8 bases. The CDR3 spells CASSGGLAAAYEQYF. The CDR3 DNA reads as TGTGCCAGCAGCGGCGGACTAGCAGCCGCCTACGAGCAGTACTTC.